A selection of T cell receptor beta chains follows, all from one sample in a study of T cells in Graves' hyperthyroidism and ophthalmopathy. MiXCR, applied by TCRdb to the multiplex PCR reads, yields one record per CDR3 protein. The data show 150,000 or so distinct CDR3 sequences, roughly 23% seen once. The sequencing input was blood. These receptors all stem from a woman between 50 and 59 years old with Graves' hyperthyroidism that later progressed to Graves' ophthalmopathy. Each CDR3 is given with its conserved first and last residue. D genes are given only for firm matches. Clone size, where shown, is once, few, many, or a class for clones that have expanded.

V	J	D	size	DNA	CDR3
TRBV7-9	TRBJ2-1	TRBD1	-	TGTGCCAGCAGCCAAAACCCGGACAGGGGGAACAATGAGCAGTTCTTC	CASSQNPDRGNNEQFF
TRBV10-3	TRBJ1-1	TRBD1	-	TGTGCCATCAGTAAAAGGACAGGGGTGGAGAACACTGAAGCTTTCTTT	CAISKRTGVENTEAFF
TRBV12-3/TRBV12-4	TRBJ2-5	TRBD1	-	TGTGCCAGCAGTTTAGGAGGGGGCGGAGCGGAGACCCAGTACTTC	CASSLGGGGAETQYF
TRBV30	TRBJ1-5	-	many	TGTGCCTGGAGTGCGGGGGCAGGCAATCAGCCCCAGCATTTT	CAWSAGAGNQPQHF
TRBV28	TRBJ2-7	-	many	TGTGCCAGCAGTGGGGTTTCGGGAGCCTTCTCCTACGAGCAGTACTTC	CASSGVSGAFSYEQYF
TRBV5-1	TRBJ1-4	-	-	TGCGCCAGCAGCGTTTCCGGGACCGCAACTAATGAAAAACTGTTTTTT	CASSVSGTATNEKLFF
TRBV6-1	TRBJ1-2	-	-	TGTGCCAGCAGTAACTATAGCTACACCTTC	CASSNYSYTF
TRBV3-1	TRBJ2-3	TRBD2	-	TGTGCCAGCAGCCCACTAGCGGGAGTTTCAGATACGCAGTATTTT	CASSPLAGVSDTQYF
TRBV19	TRBJ2-2	TRBD1	few	TGTGCCAGTAGTTTTGGACAGGGAGACACCGGGGAGCTGTTTTTT	CASSFGQGDTGELFF
TRBV20-1	TRBJ1-6	-	many	TGCAGTGCTACGGGGGGTAATTCACCCCTCCACTTT	CSATGGNSPLHF
TRBV28	TRBJ1-2	-	-	TGTGCCAGCAGCTTCCGGGATTGGGGTTCGGGCTATGGCTACACCTTC	CASSFRDWGSGYGYTF
TRBV27	TRBJ1-6	-	few	TGTGCCAGCAGTTACAGGGAAAATTCACCCCTCCACTTT	CASSYRENSPLHF
TRBV27	TRBJ2-5	-	few	TGTGCCAGCAGTTTTCGGGCTAGAAAAGAGACCCAGTACTTC	CASSFRARKETQYF
TRBV5-1	TRBJ2-7	TRBD1	many	TGCGCCAGCAGCCTTCAGGGGGTTATCTCCTACGAGCAGTACTTC	CASSLQGVISYEQYF
TRBV3-1	TRBJ2-1	-	many	TGTGCCAGCAGCCAAGTCGGGAGTAGGTCCTACAATGAGCAGTTCTTC	CASSQVGSRSYNEQFF
TRBV6-1	TRBJ1-2	TRBD1	-	TGTGCCAGCCAACCCACAGGGGTCCCCTTAGCTAACTATGGCTACACCTTC	CASQPTGVPLANYGYTF
TRBV19	TRBJ2-3	-	many	TGTGCCAGTAGTATTTTGGGGACTAGCACAGATACGCAGTATTTT	CASSILGTSTDTQYF
TRBV27	TRBJ1-5	-	many	TGTGCCAGCAGTCCTACACTCAATCAGCCCCAGCATTTT	CASSPTLNQPQHF
TRBV2	TRBJ2-7	TRBD1	many	TGTGCCAGCAGCAGGGACAGGACGAAGTTCTCCTACGAGCAGTACTTC	CASSRDRTKFSYEQYF
TRBV7-8	TRBJ2-2	TRBD1	many	TGTGCCAGCAGCCCAAGACAGGGGGCCGGGGAGCTGTTTTTT	CASSPRQGAGELFF
TRBV19	TRBJ1-5	TRBD1	-	TGTGCCAGTAGTATCCGGACAGGGGGCTGGCAGCCCCAGCATTTT	CASSIRTGGWQPQHF
TRBV5-1	TRBJ2-1	-	many	TGCGCCAGCAGCTTGGGGGGAACTGGATCCAATGAGCAGTTCTTC	CASSLGGTGSNEQFF
TRBV28	TRBJ1-1	-	many	TGTGCCAGCAGTTTAGGGACAACTAACACTGAAGCTTTCTTT	CASSLGTTNTEAFF
TRBV27	TRBJ2-4	-	-	TGTGCCAGCAGTTACACACGAACCTTAGCCAAAAACATTCAGTACTTC	CASSYTRTLAKNIQYF
TRBV3-1	TRBJ2-7	-	many	TGTGCCAGCAGCCCCACAGGAGACTACGAGCAGTACTTC	CASSPTGDYEQYF
TRBV2	TRBJ1-5	TRBD1	many	TGTGCCAGCAGCCCGAGGGGGCTTGGCAATCAGCCCCAGCATTTT	CASSPRGLGNQPQHF
TRBV27	TRBJ2-7	-	many	TGTGCCAGCAGTTCCTTAGCGGGACAGTACGAGCAGTACTTC	CASSSLAGQYEQYF
TRBV6-2/TRBV6-3	TRBJ1-6	-	-	TGTGCCAGCAGCCGTCTAGGGGCTAATTCACCCCTCCACTTT	CASSRLGANSPLHF
TRBV27	TRBJ2-7	-	few	TGTGCCAGCAGTTCGGGACTGTACCCCTACGAGCAGTACTTC	CASSSGLYPYEQYF
TRBV11-2	TRBJ2-2	-	many	TGTGCCAGCTTGCAGGAAAACACCGGGGAGCTGTTTTTT	CASLQENTGELFF
TRBV7-2	TRBJ2-7	TRBD2	few	TGTGCCAGCAGCATTATGGGACTAGCGGTCGAGCAGTACTTC	CASSIMGLAVEQYF
TRBV20-1	TRBJ2-7	TRBD2	many	TGCAGTGCTAGCCAGACTAGCGGGAGGGCCCGCGAGCAGTACTTC	CSASQTSGRAREQYF
TRBV27	TRBJ2-1	-	many	TGTGCCAGCAGTGGTCCTTACAATGAGCAGTTCTTC	CASSGPYNEQFF
TRBV18	TRBJ2-7	TRBD2	few	TGTGCCAGCTCACCGACCGGGACTAGCGGGATCGGCGAGCAGTACTTC	CASSPTGTSGIGEQYF
TRBV6-1	TRBJ2-7	TRBD2	many	TGTGCCAGCACTTTAACTAGCGGGACTTTCGGCGAGCAGTACTTC	CASTLTSGTFGEQYF
TRBV12-3/TRBV12-4	TRBJ2-1	TRBD2	many	TGTGCCAGCAGACTGGTAATAGCGGGGGATGAGCAGTTCTTC	CASRLVIAGDEQFF
TRBV7-2	TRBJ2-3	-	-	TGTGCCAGCAGCTTGGGACGGAGAACAGATACGCAGTATTTT	CASSLGRRTDTQYF
TRBV20-1	TRBJ2-7	-	many	TGCAGTGCTAGCCTAGGAAGGGCCTGGGTCGAGCAGTACTTC	CSASLGRAWVEQYF
TRBV28	TRBJ1-1	-	many	TGTGCCAGCAGGCCCGAGACATACAACACTGAAGCTTTCTTT	CASRPETYNTEAFF
TRBV20-1	TRBJ1-1	-	-	TGCAGTGCCCGGGGCTCCGGGGCTTTCTTT	CSARGSGAFF
TRBV29-1	TRBJ1-3	-	many	TGCAGCGTTGTACACCACTCTGGAAACACCATATATTTT	CSVVHHSGNTIYF
TRBV20-1	TRBJ1-1	-	many	TGCAGTGCTCCTGGACAGACTGAAGCTTTCTTT	CSAPGQTEAFF
TRBV7-2	TRBJ2-1	-	-	TGTGCCAGCAGCTTGTCTCGGGGGTTGATCAATGAGCAGTTCTTC	CASSLSRGLINEQFF
TRBV5-1	TRBJ2-1	TRBD1	-	TGCGCCAGCAGCCGGCGGACAGGGCCGAGGGCCAATGAGCAGTTCTTC	CASSRRTGPRANEQFF
TRBV2	TRBJ1-2	-	many	TGTGCCAGCAGTGAACGCCGGGGGCACTATGGCTACACCTTC	CASSERRGHYGYTF
TRBV6-1	TRBJ2-1	-	few	TGTGCCAGCAGTGAAGCGCGGCAGGGGCCCTACAATGAGCAGTTCTTC	CASSEARQGPYNEQFF
TRBV2	TRBJ1-3	-	many	TGTGCCAGCATCGGGAGGATCAACACCATATATTTT	CASIGRINTIYF
TRBV12-5	TRBJ2-2	TRBD1	few	TGTGCTAGTGGCCCCCAGGGGGCCGGGGAGCTGTTTTTT	CASGPQGAGELFF
TRBV5-1	TRBJ2-2	-	many	TGCGCCAGCAGGTCGGCCAGCACAGGGGAGCTGTTTTTT	CASRSASTGELFF
TRBV20-1	TRBJ2-2	-	many	TGCAGTGCTAGAGATCAATGGGGGCACGGGGAGCTGTTTTTT	CSARDQWGHGELFF
TRBV5-1	TRBJ2-3	-	few	TGCGCCAGCAGCCCTTTCCCGAACCCCACAGATACGCAGTATTTT	CASSPFPNPTDTQYF
TRBV11-2	TRBJ2-1	TRBD2	-	TGTGCCAGCAGCCGAACTAGCGGGGTTTACAATGAGCAGTTCTTC	CASSRTSGVYNEQFF
TRBV2	TRBJ2-2	TRBD1	-	TGTGCCAGCAGTGAAGGGCAGGGGGCGGAGAACACCGGGGAGCTGTTTTTT	CASSEGQGAENTGELFF
TRBV6-1	TRBJ1-2	-	-	TGTGCCAGCAAAAAAGTAGGAGAGAATTCTAACAATGGCTACACCTTC	CASKKVGENSNNGYTF
TRBV20-1	TRBJ1-2	TRBD1	many	TGCAGTGCTCGAACCAGAACAGGGGGCGGGAATGGCTACACCTTC	CSARTRTGGGNGYTF
TRBV6-2/TRBV6-3	TRBJ2-2	-	-	TGTGCCAGCAGCGAGCTAACGAACACCGGGGAGCTGTTTTTT	CASSELTNTGELFF
TRBV15	TRBJ1-3	-	-	TGTGCCACCAGCAGAGATGGGCAGCGCTCTGGAAACACCATATATTTT	CATSRDGQRSGNTIYF
TRBV20-1	TRBJ2-3	-	many	TGCAGTGCTAGAGACCCCTCTACCGTGGGGGCTAGCACAGATACGCAGTATTTT	CSARDPSTVGASTDTQYF
TRBV27	TRBJ2-7	-	few	TGTGCCAGCAGCCTAGGGTACAGACAGGGAGGAAACGAGCAGTACTTC	CASSLGYRQGGNEQYF